This entry lists 27 T cell receptor beta chains sequenced from one sample in a study of T cells in Graves' hyperthyroidism and ophthalmopathy. RNA transcripts gave rise to amplified TCR beta CDR3 regions. The TCR CDR3 was amplified in a first-round RT-PCR using the HTBI primer set. TCRdb recomputed calls from the multiplex PCR reads with MiXCR, one row per CDR3 protein. The table shows fewer than 650,000 distinct CDR3 sequences, with roughly 14% occurring only once. The sample was blood. These receptors came from a woman aged 40 to 55 with Graves' ophthalmopathy.

This clonotype has ten or more counts. The chain joins TRBV7-8 to TRBJ1-1; D possibly corresponds to TRBD1 (5 bases). The CDR3 sequence is 16 residues long. Germline loops: CDR1 SGHVS, CDR2 FQNEAQ. V was trimmed by 5 bases and J by 3 bases, leaving 19 bases between them. Here the CDR3 DNA reads TGTGCCAGCAGCCAGCAGGGTGGGCGAACCTACACTGAAGCTTTCTTT. This sequence encodes CASSQQGGRTYTEAFF.

V and J are TRBV14 and TRBJ1-2; 7 nucleotides match TRBD1. Unmatched junction bases numbered 17, after V lost 3 bases and J lost 4 bases. This CDR3 has 18 residues. Per germline, CDR1 SGHDN and CDR2 FVKESK. The CDR3 reads CASSQAGGDSHSTYGYTF. Written as DNA, the CDR3 is TGTGCCAGCAGCCAGGCCGGAGGGGACAGTCACTCCACCTATGGCTACACCTTC.

This clonotype was picked up many times. This chain connects TRBV29-1 to TRBJ1-5; 7 nucleotides align to TRBD1. The V and J ends lost 4 bases and 5 bases, in that order; junction bases with no gene match: 8. Germline-derived CDR1 and CDR2 are SQVTM and ANQGSEA. This CDR3 comprises 14 residues. DNA of the CDR3: TGCAGCGTTGCGGGGACAGCCAAGGATCAGCCCCAGCATTTT. This gives the protein CSVAGTAKDQPQHF. Supplemented by reference TRBV29-1 and TRBJ1-5, the full variable domain reads SAVISQKPSRDICQRGTSLTIQCQVDSQVTMMFWYRQQPGQSLTLIATANQGSEATYESGFVIDKFPISRPNLTFSTLTVSNMSPEDSSIYLCSVAGTAKDQPQHFGDGTRLSIL.

The sample holds a few counts of this clonotype. The genes are TRBV2 and TRBJ2-7; 9 positions agree with TRBD2. Per the germline V gene, CDR1 is SNHLY and CDR2 is FYNNEI. V lost 2 bases to trimming and J lost 2 bases; unmatched junction nucleotides: 4. CDR3 size: 15 residues. Written as DNA, the CDR3 is TGTGCCAGCAGTGAAAGTAGCGGGAGCGCCTACGAGCAGTACTTC. This encodes CASSESSGSAYEQYF.

This clonotype was recorded at least ten times. J is TRBJ1-5 and V is TRBV12-3 or TRBV12-4; perhaps TRBD1 as D (5 bases). The CDR3 covers 14 residues. Trimming took 2 bases from V and 7 from J, leaving 12 bases between them. The CDR3 loop reads CASSLQDSQQPQHF. CDR3 nucleotide sequence: TGTGCCAGCAGTTTACAAGACAGTCAACAGCCCCAGCATTTT.

In this sample, this clonotype turned up once. The V call is TRBV6-1, the J call TRBJ2-6; 7 positions agree with TRBD2. The germline V gene encodes CDR1 MNHNS and CDR2 SASEGT. The CDR3 is 14 amino acids. V shed 6 bases and J 15 bases; nucleotides not matched to a gene: 14. CDR3 in DNA: TGTGCCAGCAGAGGAGGGAGGGCGGCCTTGGACCTGACTTTC. Protein: CASRGGRAALDLTF.

This clonotype came up many times. The J gene is TRBJ2-5, the V gene TRBV20-1, with TRBD2 identical over 8 bases. The CDR3 covers 14 residues. Looked up from germline, CDR1 is DFQATT and CDR2 is SNEGSKA (reference sequence). J lost 1 base, V lost 5 bases, and 6 bases had no gene match. CDR3: CSARTSRAQETQYF. Here the CDR3 DNA reads TGCAGTGCTCGGACTAGCAGGGCCCAAGAGACCCAGTACTTC.

Only one count was recorded for this clonotype. This chain uses TRBV6-2 or TRBV6-3 with TRBJ2-5; D remains ambiguous. CDR1 MNHEY and CDR2 SVGEGT come from the germline V gene. The CDR3 spans 12 residues. V was pared by 0 bases and J by 7 bases, with 6 bases between. The CDR3 reads CASSYSTTTQYF. DNA of the CDR3: TGTGCCAGCAGTTACTCGACGACGACCCAGTACTTC.

This clonotype was seen many times. The chain is built from TRBV7-6 and TRBJ2-4; a weak D match, TRBD2 (6 bases). The CDR3 has 15 residues. Between the trimmed V and J ends, which lost 5 bases and 0 bases, there was a span of 11 bases. Germline lookup yields CDR1 SGHVS and CDR2 FNYEAQ. DNA of the CDR3: TGTGCCAGCAGCCAAGAAGCGGGAGCCAAAAACATTCAGTACTTC. This sequence encodes CASSQEAGAKNIQYF.

This clonotype was observed many times. For the CDR3, the DNA is TGTGCCATCTCCCCGACAGGGGACTATGGCTACACCTTC. Amino acid sequence: CAISPTGDYGYTF. The genes are TRBV28 and TRBJ1-2, with 8 bases matching TRBD1. This CDR3 has 13 amino acids. Germline CDR1 is MDHEN and CDR2 is SYDVKM. V gave up 10 bases and J gave up 3 bases; unmatched junction bases: 7.

This clonotype was counted between two and nine times. The chain has TRBV4-2 and TRBJ1-2; D unclear. Germline loops: CDR1 LGHNA, CDR2 YNFKEQ. This CDR3 comprises 12 residues. The V end was cut by 0 bases, the J end by 8 bases, with 7 bases between. CDR3 in amino acids: CASSQEADGYTF. As DNA, the CDR3 is TGTGCCAGCAGCCAAGAGGCGGACGGCTACACCTTC.

This clonotype was observed at least ten times. The genes are TRBV27 and TRBJ2-7; 8 positions match TRBD2. The J segment lost 5 bases and the V segment lost 6 bases, leaving 12 bases of the junction unmatched. Germline loops: CDR1 MNHEY, CDR2 SMNVEV (reference sequence). The CDR3 length is 15 residues. The DNA for the CDR3 is TGTGCCAGCAGCCCACTAGCGGTCCGAGCTCACGAGCAGTACTTC. This gives the protein CASSPLAVRAHEQYF.

There are many counts of this clonotype. The V gene is TRBV29-1, the J gene TRBJ1-1, with 10 bases aligning to TRBD1. The CDR3 is 13 residues long. J was trimmed by 10 bases and V by 2 bases; bases with no gene match: 7. Germline V lookup: CDR1 SQVTM, CDR2 ANQGSEA. CDR3 amino acids: CSVERQGAAGAFF. The CDR3 nucleotides are TGCAGCGTTGAAAGACAGGGGGCGGCTGGAGCTTTCTTT. Full variable domain (remainder filled in from reference TRBV29-1 and TRBJ1-1): SAVISQKPSRDICQRGTSLTIQCQVDSQVTMMFWYRQQPGQSLTLIATANQGSEATYESGFVIDKFPISRPNLTFSTLTVSNMSPEDSSIYLCSVERQGAAGAFFGQGTRLTVV.

Concerning this clonotype itself: A much larger clone differs by one base, so this may be a read error. The rearrangement links TRBV6-2 or TRBV6-3 to TRBJ1-2, with D uncertain. Trimming took off 3 bases at V and 4 bases at J, with 6 bases between the two ends. CDR3 length: 12 amino acids. The germline V gene encodes CDR1 MNHEY and CDR2 SVGEGT. The CDR3 DNA reads as TGTGCCAGCAGTTATATGGGCTATGGCTACACCTTC. This translates into CASSYMGYGYTF.

This clonotype was seen at least ten times. V gene TRBV6-4 combines with J gene TRBJ2-7, with a tentative D call TRBD2 (6 bases). The CDR3 spans 15 residues. Germline V lookup: CDR1 MRHNA, CDR2 SNTAGT. V was trimmed by 2 bases and J by 3 bases, leaving 14 bases between them. This chain's CDR3 is CASSDHIAELYEQYF. CDR3 in DNA: TGTGCCAGCAGTGACCATATAGCGGAGCTCTACGAGCAGTACTTC.

Regarding this clonotype: Germline and junction disagree at one end, which may indicate a read error. The chain employs TRBV6-5 and TRBJ2-7; 7 bases are a match to TRBD2. The CDR3 is 16 residues long. Germline-derived CDR1 and CDR2 are MNHEY and SVGAGI. For the CDR3, the DNA is TGTGTCAGCAGTTACTCGGGGGGTTCTGGCTCCTACGAGCAGTACTTC. Translation: CVSSYSGGSGSYEQYF.

This clonotype was counted between two and nine times. This chain uses TRBV11-1 with TRBJ2-6; D may be TRBD1 (5 bases). CDR1 and CDR2 (germline): SGHAT, FQDESV (reference sequence). Between the trimmed V and J ends, which lost 5 bases and 2 bases, there was a span of 13 bases. This CDR3 has 16 residues. CDR3: CASSVGPTAGANVLTF. DNA for the CDR3: TGTGCCAGCAGCGTCGGGCCGACAGCTGGGGCCAACGTCCTGACTTTC.

The table lists this clonotype with many counts. The chain has TRBV28 and TRBJ2-7, with D possibly TRBD2 on 7 matching bases. The CDR3 loop spans 15 amino acids. Trimming took off 5 bases at V and 4 bases at J, with 18 bases between the two ends. Germline CDR1 and CDR2: MDHEN and SYDVKM. CDR3 loop: CASSKPGGPGYEQYF. DNA for the CDR3: TGTGCCAGCAGTAAACCGGGGGGCCCGGGATACGAGCAGTACTTC.

This clonotype was picked up many times. The chain combines TRBV28 with TRBJ1-2; D ambiguous. Germline loops: CDR1 MDHEN, CDR2 SYDVKM. The CDR3 is 13 residues long. Trimming left V 8 bases short and J 1 base short, with 11 bases between. CDR3: CASLPPHNYGYTF. The DNA for the CDR3 is TGTGCCAGCCTTCCCCCTCATAACTATGGCTACACCTTC.

The gene calls are TRBV6-1 and TRBJ2-7; D is ambiguous. The CDR3 has 13 amino acids. CDR1 and CDR2 (germline): MNHNS, SASEGT. V was shortened by 6 bases and J by 0 bases, with 9 bases between the two germline ends. Here the CDR3 reads CASSVFSSYEQYF. CDR3 nucleotide sequence: TGTGCCAGCAGCGTCTTTTCCTCCTACGAGCAGTACTTC.

There are many counts of this clonotype. This chain joins TRBV5-1 and TRBJ2-7; D is possibly TRBD1 (5 bases). This CDR3 contains 14 residues. V lost 0 bases and J lost 6, with 13 bases in between. CDR1 is SGHRS, CDR2 YFSETQ, per germline. Here the CDR3 DNA reads TGCGCCAGCAGCTTGGATCAGGGAAGTTCCGAGCAGTACTTC. This codes for CASSLDQGSSEQYF.

This clonotype was found many times. CDR3 in DNA: TGTGCCAGCAGTGTCAGCGGCAATCAGCCCCAGCATTTT. This gives the protein CASSVSGNQPQHF. This chain joins TRBV6-1 and TRBJ1-5; no definite D call. Trimming removed 4 bases at V and 2 bases at J, with 6 bases between. The CDR3 is made up of 13 amino acids. The germline V gene has CDR1 MNHNS and CDR2 SASEGT.

The chain's CDR3 is CASSLVGVSNQPQHF. The CDR3 bases are TGTGCCAGCAGTTTAGTGGGGGTGTCCAATCAGCCCCAGCATTTT. The chain has TRBV28 and TRBJ1-5, with a weak D call TRBD1 (5 bases). The CDR3 consists of 15 residues. Germline V CDR1 and CDR2: MDHEN, SYDVKM. V gave up 2 bases and J gave up 3 bases, with 11 bases separating them.

There are a few counts of this clonotype. V gene TRBV10-3 combines with J gene TRBJ2-7; 9 bases match TRBD1. CDR1 and CDR2 (germline): ENHRY, SYGVKD. This CDR3 has 14 residues. V trimming: 10 bases; J trimming: 2 bases; junction bases outside the gene matches: 9. The CDR3 sequence is CATTAGQGPYEQYF. The DNA for the CDR3 is TGTGCCACTACGGCGGGACAGGGACCCTACGAGCAGTACTTC.

The gene calls are TRBV7-3 and TRBJ2-7; D could derive from TRBD1 or TRBD2 (5 bases each). The CDR3 loop spans 15 amino acids. CDR1 SGHTA and CDR2 FQGTGA come from the germline V gene. The V gene lost 5 bases and the J gene lost 4 bases, with 18 bases spanning the gap. The CDR3 DNA reads TGTGCCAGCAGCCCTTCGGGGCCCATGGGTTACGAGCAGTACTTC. Its protein product is CASSPSGPMGYEQYF.

This clonotype was observed a few times. The chain links TRBV30 to TRBJ2-7; 8 nucleotides line up with TRBD2. The CDR3 is 14 amino acids. CDR1 is GTSNPN, CDR2 SVGIG, per germline (reference sequence). The trim removed 7 bases at V and 0 bases at J, leaving 8 bases unmatched. CDR3 coding DNA: TGTGCCTTCGCCCAGGGACTAGGCTCCTACGAGCAGTACTTC. Its translation: CAFAQGLGSYEQYF.

This clonotype was found a few times. This chain connects TRBV15 to TRBJ1-2; D possibly corresponds to TRBD1 (5 bases). This CDR3 comprises 14 residues. Germline V gene data show CDR1 as LNHNV and CDR2 as YYDKDF (reference sequence). V was trimmed by 5 bases and J by 4 bases, leaving 14 bases between them. In DNA, the CDR3 is TGTGCCACCAGCCGCCGGCAGGGATCCTATGGCTACACCTTC. Amino acids: CATSRRQGSYGYTF.